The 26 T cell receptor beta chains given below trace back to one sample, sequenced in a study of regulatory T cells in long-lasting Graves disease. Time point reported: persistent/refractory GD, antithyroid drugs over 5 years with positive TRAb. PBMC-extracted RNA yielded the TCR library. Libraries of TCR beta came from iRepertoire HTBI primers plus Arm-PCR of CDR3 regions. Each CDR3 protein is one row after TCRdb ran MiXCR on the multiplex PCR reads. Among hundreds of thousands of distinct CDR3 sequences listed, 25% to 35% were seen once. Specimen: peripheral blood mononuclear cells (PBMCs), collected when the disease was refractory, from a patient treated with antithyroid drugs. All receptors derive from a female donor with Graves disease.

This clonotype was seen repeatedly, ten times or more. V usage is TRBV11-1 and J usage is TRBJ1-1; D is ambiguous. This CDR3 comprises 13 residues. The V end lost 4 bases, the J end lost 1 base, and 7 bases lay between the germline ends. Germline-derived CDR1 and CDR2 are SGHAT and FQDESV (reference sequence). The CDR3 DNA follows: TGTGCCAGCAGCTCCAAGGAGAACACTGAAGCTTTCTTT. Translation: CASSSKENTEAFF.

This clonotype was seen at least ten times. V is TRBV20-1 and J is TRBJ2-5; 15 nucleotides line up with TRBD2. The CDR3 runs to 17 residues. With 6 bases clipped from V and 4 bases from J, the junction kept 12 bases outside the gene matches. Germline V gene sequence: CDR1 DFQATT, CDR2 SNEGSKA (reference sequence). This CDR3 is CSATPGLAGGQSETQYF. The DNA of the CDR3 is TGCAGTGCCACACCCGGACTAGCGGGAGGGCAGTCAGAGACCCAGTACTTC.

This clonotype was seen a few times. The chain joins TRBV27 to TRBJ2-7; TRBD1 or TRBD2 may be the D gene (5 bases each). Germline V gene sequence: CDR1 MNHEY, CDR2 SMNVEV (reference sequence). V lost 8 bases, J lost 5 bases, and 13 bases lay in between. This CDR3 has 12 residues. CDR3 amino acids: CASFRGVHEQYF. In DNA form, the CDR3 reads TGTGCCAGCTTTAGAGGGGTACACGAGCAGTACTTC.

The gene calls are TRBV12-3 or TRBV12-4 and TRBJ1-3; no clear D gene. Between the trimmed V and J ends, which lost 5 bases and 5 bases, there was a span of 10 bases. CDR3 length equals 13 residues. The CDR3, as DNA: TGTGCCAGCAGTAAAGGACCGAGAAACACCATATATTTT. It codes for CASSKGPRNTIYF.

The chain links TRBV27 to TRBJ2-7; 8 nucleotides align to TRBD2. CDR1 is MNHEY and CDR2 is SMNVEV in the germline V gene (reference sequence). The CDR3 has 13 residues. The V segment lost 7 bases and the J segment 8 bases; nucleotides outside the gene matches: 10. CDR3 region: CASNPPGGRKQYF. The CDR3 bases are TGTGCCAGCAATCCCCCGGGCGGGAGGAAGCAGTACTTC.

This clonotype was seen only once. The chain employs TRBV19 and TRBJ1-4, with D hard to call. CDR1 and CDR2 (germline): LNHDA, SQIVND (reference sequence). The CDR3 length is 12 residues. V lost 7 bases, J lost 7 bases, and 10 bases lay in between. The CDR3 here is CASNYVGEKLFF. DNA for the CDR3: TGTGCCAGTAACTACGTGGGTGAAAAACTGTTTTTT.

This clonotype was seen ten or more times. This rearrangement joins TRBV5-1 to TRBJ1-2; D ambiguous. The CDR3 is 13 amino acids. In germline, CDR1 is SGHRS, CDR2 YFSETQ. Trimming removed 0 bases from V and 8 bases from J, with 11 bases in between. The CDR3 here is CASSLAGQLGYTF. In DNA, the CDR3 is TGCGCCAGCAGCTTGGCCGGGCAATTGGGCTACACCTTC.

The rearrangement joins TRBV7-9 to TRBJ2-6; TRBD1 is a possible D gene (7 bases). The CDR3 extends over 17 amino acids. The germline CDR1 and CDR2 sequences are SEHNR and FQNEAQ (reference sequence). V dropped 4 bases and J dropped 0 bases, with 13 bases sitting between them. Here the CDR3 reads CASSSRDSISGANVLTF. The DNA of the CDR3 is TGTGCCAGCAGCTCGCGGGACAGCATCTCTGGGGCCAACGTCCTGACTTTC. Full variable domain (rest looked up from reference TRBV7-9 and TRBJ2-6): DTGVSQNPRHKITKRGQNVTFRCDPISEHNRLYWYRQTLGQGPEFLTYFQNEAQLEKSRLLSDRFSAERPKGSFSTLEIQRTEQGDSAMYLCASSSRDSISGANVLTFGAGSRLTVL.

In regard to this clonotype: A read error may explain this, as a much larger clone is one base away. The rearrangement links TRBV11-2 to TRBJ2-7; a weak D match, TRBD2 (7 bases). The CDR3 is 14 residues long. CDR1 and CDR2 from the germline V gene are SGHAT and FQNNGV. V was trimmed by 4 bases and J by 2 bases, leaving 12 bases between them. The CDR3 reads CASSSDGGPYEQYF. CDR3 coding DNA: TGTGCCAGCAGCTCGGACGGGGGGCCCTACGAGCAGTACTTC.

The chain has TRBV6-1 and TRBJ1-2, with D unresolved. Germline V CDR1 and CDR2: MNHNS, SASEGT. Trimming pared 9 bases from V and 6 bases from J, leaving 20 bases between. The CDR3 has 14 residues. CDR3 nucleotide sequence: TGTGCCAGTAGACGGACGGTGGATGGGGATGGCTACACCTTC. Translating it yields CASRRTVDGDGYTF.

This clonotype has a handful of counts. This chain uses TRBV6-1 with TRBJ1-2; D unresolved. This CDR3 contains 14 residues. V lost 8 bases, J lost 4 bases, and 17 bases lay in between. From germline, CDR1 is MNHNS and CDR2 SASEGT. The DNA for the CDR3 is TGTGCCAGCGCTCTCGTGGTAGGGCCCTATGGCTACACCTTC. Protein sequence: CASALVVGPYGYTF.

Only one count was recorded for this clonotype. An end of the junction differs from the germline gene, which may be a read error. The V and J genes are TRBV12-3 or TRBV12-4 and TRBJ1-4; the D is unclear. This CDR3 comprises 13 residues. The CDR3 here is CASSFRGDEELFF. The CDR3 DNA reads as TGTGCCAGCAGTTTCCGGGGAGATGAAGAACTGTTTTTT.

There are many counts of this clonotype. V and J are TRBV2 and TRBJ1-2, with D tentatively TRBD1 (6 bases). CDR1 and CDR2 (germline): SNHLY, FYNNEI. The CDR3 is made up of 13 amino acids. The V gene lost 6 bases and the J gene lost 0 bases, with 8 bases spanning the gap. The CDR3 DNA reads TGTGCCAGCAGGGACAGCTCTAACTATGGCTACACCTTC. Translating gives CASRDSSNYGYTF.

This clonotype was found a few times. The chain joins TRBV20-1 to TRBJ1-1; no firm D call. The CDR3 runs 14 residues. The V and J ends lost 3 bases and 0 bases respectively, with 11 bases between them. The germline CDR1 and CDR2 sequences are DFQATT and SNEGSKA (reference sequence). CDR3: CSASLGSMNTEAFF. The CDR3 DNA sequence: TGCAGTGCTAGTTTGGGATCCATGAACACTGAAGCTTTCTTT.

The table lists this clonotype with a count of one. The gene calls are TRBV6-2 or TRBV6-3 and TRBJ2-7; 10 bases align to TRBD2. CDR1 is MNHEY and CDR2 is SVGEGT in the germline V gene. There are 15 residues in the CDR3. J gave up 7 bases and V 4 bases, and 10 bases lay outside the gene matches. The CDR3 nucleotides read TGTGCCAGCAGTTTCCAGGGACTAGCGTACAATGAGCAGTACTTC. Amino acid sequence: CASSFQGLAYNEQYF.

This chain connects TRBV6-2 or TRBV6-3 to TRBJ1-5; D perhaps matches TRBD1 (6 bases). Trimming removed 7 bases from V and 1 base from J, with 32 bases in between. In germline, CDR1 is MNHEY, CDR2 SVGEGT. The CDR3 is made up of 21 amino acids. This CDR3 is CASTNGDRGPHRVESNQPQHF. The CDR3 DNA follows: TGTGCCAGCACCAATGGAGATCGAGGTCCCCACAGGGTGGAGAGCAATCAGCCCCAGCATTTT.

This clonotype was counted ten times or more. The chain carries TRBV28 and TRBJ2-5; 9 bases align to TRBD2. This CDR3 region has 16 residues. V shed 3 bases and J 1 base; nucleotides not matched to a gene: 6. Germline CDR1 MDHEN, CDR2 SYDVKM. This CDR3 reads CASSFRKRGAQETQYF. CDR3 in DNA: TGTGCCAGCAGTTTCCGCAAGCGGGGGGCCCAAGAGACCCAGTACTTC.

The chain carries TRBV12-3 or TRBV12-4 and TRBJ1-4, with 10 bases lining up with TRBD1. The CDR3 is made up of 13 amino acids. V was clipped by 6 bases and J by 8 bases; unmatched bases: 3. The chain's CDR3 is CASRGTGEEKLFF. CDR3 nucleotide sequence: TGTGCCAGCAGGGGGACAGGGGAAGAAAAACTGTTTTTT.

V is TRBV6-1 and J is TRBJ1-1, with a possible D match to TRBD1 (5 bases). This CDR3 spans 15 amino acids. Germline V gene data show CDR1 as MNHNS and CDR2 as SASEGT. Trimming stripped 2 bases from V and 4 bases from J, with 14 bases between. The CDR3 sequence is CASSERGGASTEAFF. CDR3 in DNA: TGTGCCAGCAGTGAACGTGGGGGTGCTAGCACTGAAGCTTTCTTT.

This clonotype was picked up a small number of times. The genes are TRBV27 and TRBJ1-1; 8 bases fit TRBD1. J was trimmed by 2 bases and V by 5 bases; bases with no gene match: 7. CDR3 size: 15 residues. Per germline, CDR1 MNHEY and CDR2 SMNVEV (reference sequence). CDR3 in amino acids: CASSHRTGINTEAFF. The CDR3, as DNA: TGTGCCAGCAGTCATCGGACAGGGATAAACACTGAAGCTTTCTTT.

The CDR3 protein is CSAPRGLRGELFF. The CDR3, as DNA: TGCAGTGCCCCGCGGGGTCTGCGCGGGGAGCTGTTTTTT. The rearrangement links TRBV20-1 to TRBJ2-2, with D possibly matching TRBD2 (6 bases). Per germline, CDR1 DFQATT and CDR2 SNEGSKA (reference sequence). Trimming pared 6 bases from V and 7 bases from J, leaving 15 bases between. The length of the CDR3 is 13 residues.

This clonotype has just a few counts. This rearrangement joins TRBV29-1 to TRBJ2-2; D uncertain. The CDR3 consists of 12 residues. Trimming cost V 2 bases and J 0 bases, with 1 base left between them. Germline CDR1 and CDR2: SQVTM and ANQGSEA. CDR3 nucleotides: TGCAGCGTTGAACCGAACACCGGGGAGCTGTTTTTT. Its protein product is CSVEPNTGELFF.

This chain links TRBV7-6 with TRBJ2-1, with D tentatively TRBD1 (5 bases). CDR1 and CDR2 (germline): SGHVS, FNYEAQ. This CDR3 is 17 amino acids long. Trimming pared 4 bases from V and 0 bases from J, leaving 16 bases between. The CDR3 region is CASSSTVYDSSYNEQFF. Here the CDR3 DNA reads TGTGCCAGCAGCTCGACAGTCTACGACAGCTCCTACAATGAGCAGTTCTTC. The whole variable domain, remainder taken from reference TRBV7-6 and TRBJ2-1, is GAGVSQSPRYKVTKRGQDVALRCDPISGHVSLYWYRQALGQGPEFLTYFNYEAQQDKSGLPNDRFSAERPEGSISTLTIQRTEQRDSAMYRCASSSTVYDSSYNEQFFGPGTRLTVL.

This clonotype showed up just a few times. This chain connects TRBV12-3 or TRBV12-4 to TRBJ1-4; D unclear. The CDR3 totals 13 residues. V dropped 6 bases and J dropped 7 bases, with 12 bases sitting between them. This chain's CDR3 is CASRDLGGEKLFF. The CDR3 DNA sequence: TGTGCCAGCAGAGACCTGGGAGGTGAAAAACTGTTTTTT.

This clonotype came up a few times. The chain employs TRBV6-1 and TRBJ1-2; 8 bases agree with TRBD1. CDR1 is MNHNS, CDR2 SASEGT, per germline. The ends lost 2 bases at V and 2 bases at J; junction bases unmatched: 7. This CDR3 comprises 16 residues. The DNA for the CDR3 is TGTGCCAGCAGTGAACGGACAGGGCCTCGGAACTATGGCTACACCTTC. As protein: CASSERTGPRNYGYTF.

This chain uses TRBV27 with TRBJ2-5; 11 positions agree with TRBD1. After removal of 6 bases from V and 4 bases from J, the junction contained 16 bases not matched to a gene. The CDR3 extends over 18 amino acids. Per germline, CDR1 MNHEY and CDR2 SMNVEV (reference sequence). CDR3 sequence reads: CASRAGTGGLPSLETQYF. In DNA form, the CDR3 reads TGTGCCAGCAGGGCAGGGACAGGGGGTCTTCCATCCTTAGAGACCCAGTACTTC.